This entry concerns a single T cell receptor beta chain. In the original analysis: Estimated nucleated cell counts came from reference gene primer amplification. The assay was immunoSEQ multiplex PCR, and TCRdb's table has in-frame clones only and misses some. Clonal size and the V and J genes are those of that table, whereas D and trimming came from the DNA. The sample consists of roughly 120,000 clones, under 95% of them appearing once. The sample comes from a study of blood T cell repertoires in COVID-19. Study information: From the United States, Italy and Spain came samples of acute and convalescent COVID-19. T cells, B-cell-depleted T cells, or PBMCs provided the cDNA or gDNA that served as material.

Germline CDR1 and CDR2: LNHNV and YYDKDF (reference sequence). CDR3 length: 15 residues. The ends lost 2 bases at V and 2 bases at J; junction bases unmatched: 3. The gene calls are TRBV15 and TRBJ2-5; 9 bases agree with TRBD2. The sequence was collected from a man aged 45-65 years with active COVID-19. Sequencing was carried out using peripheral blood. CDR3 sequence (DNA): TGTGCCACCAGCAGAACGGGACTAGCACAAGAGACCCAGTACTTC. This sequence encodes CATSRTGLAQETQYF. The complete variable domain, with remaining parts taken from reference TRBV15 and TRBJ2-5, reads DAMVIQNPRYQVTQFGKPVTLSCSQTLNHNVMYWYQQKSSQAPKLLFHYYDKDFNNEADTPDNFQSRRPNTSFCFLDIRSPGLGDTAMYLCATSRTGLAQETQYFGPGTRLLVL.